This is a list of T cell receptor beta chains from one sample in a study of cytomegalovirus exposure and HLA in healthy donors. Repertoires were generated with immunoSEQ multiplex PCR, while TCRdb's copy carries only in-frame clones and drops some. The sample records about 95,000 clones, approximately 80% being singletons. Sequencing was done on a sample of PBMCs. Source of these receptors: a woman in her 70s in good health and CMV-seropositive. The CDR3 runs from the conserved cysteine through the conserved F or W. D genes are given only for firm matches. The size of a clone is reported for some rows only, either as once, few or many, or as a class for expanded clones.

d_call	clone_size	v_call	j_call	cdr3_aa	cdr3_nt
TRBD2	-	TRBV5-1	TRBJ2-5	CASSLVSGRGETQYF	TGCGCCAGCAGCTTGGTCTCCGGGAGGGGAGAGACCCAGTACTTC
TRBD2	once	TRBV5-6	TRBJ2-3	CASSSSTSGGTDTQYF	TGTGCCAGCAGCTCCTCGACTAGCGGGGGCACAGATACGCAGTATTTT
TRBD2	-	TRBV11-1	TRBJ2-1	CASSLRPGLADNEQFF	TGTGCCAGCAGCTTAAGACCGGGACTAGCGGACAATGAGCAGTTCTTC
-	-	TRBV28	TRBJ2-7	CASSFMGAGVKDEQYF	TGTGCCAGCAGTTTTATGGGAGCAGGGGTGAAGGACGAGCAGTACTTC
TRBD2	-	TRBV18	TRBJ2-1	CASSPGTSGLSSYNEQFF	TGTGCCAGCTCACCGGGGACTAGCGGTCTGAGCTCCTACAATGAGCAGTTCTTC
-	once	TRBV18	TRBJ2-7	CASSATDTSYEQYF	TGTGCCAGCTCAGCAACTGACACGTCCTACGAGCAGTACTTC
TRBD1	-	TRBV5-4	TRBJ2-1	CASSSPGGGRAASYNEQFF	TGTGCCAGCAGCTCTCCAGGGGGCGGGCGGGCCGCCTCCTACAATGAGCAGTTCTTC
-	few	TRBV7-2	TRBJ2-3	CASSLLSSDTQYF	TGTGCCAGCAGCTTATTGAGTTCAGATACGCAGTATTTT
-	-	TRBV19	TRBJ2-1	CASSTRGVGRVLEQFF	TGTGCCAGTAGTACCCGGGGAGTGGGAAGGGTTCTTGAGCAGTTCTTC
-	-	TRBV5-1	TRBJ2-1	CASSLGDNYNEQFF	TGCGCCAGCAGCTTAGGGGACAACTACAATGAGCAGTTCTTC
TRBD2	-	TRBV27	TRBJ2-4	CASSLLTSGSKKNIQHF	TGTGCCAGCAGTTTATTAACTAGCGGGAGTAAAAAAAACATTCAGCACTTC
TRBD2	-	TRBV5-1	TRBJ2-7	CASSLSLAGGAYEQYF	TGCGCCAGCAGCTTGAGCCTAGCGGGAGGTGCCTACGAGCAGTACTTC
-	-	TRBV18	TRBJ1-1	CASSLQVQMNTEAFF	TGTGCCAGCTCACTACAGGTCCAGATGAACACTGAAGCTTTCTTT
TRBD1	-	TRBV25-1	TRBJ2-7	CATGDRTYEQYF	TGTGCCACCGGGGACAGAACCTACGAGCAGTACTTC
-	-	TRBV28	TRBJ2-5	CASSAPLTGLRETQYF	TGTGCCAGCTCAGCCCCCCTAACAGGGTTGAGGGAGACCCAGTACTTC
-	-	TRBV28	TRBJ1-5	CASRTRGRGNQPQHF	TGTGCCAGCAGGACCCGGGGGAGGGGCAATCAGCCCCAGCATTTT
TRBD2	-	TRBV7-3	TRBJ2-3	CASSLRRGGRFLTDTQYF	TGTGCCAGCAGCTTAAGGAGGGGCGGGAGGTTCCTCACAGATACGCAGTATTTT
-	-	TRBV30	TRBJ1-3	CAWSRWDWSGNTIYF	TGTGCCTGGAGTCGGTGGGACTGGTCTGGAAACACCATATATTTT
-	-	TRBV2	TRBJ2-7	CASSSWTDSYEQYF	TGTGCCAGCAGTTCTTGGACAGACTCCTACGAGCAGTACTTC
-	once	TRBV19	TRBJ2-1	CASSRGTYNEQFF	TGTGCCAGTAGTAGAGGAACCTACAATGAGCAGTTCTTC
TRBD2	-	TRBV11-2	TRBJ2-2	CASSLGLAGGPGELFF	TGTGCCAGCAGCTTAGGACTAGCGGGAGGTCCCGGGGAGCTGTTTTTT
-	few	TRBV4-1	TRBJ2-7	CASSHPDSTYEQYF	TGCGCCAGCAGCCACCCGGACAGTACCTACGAGCAGTACTTC
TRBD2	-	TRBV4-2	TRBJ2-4	CASSVLAGGAKNIQYF	TGTGCCAGCAGCGTCCTAGCGGGAGGGGCCAAAAACATTCAGTACTTC
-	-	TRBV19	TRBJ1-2	CASSRQVGYTF	TGTGCCAGTAGCCGACAGGTTGGCTACACCTTC
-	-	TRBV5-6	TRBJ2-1	CASSLVLGEDEQFF	TGTGCCAGCAGCTTGGTTTTAGGGGAGGATGAGCAGTTCTTC
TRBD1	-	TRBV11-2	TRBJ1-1	CASSRGTGGKTEAFF	TGTGCCAGCAGCCGCGGGACAGGGGGTAAGACTGAAGCTTTCTTT
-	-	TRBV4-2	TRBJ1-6	CASSQAEQGNSPLHF	TGTGCCAGCAGCCAAGCCGAGCAGGGGAATTCACCCCTCCACTTT
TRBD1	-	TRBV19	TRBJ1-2	CASSGGQGGYYGYTF	TGTGCCAGTAGTGGAGGACAGGGTGGTTACTATGGCTACACCTTC
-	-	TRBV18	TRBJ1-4	CASSPLYGDINEKLFF	TGTGCCAGCTCACCACTGTACGGGGACATTAATGAAAAACTGTTTTTT
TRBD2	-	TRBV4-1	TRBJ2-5	CASSQEFLGTSGLETQYF	TGCGCCAGCAGCCAAGAGTTCTTAGGTACTAGCGGATTGGAGACCCAGTACTTC
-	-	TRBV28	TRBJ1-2	CASSWAMPKGYGYTF	TGTGCCAGCAGTTGGGCTATGCCAAAAGGCTATGGCTACACCTTC